Below, 31 T cell receptor beta chains from the same sample are listed, as sequenced in a study of cytomegalovirus exposure and HLA in healthy donors. Primers included in the PCR were 60 Vbeta and 13 Jbeta primers. Data came from immunoSEQ multiplex PCR; TCRdb stores just in-frame clones and leaves some out. Of about 87,000 clones detected, approximately 74% appear once; the ten largest clones hold under 25%. The specimen was PBMCs. Receptors were obtained from a man aged 25 to 40 in good health and CMV-seropositive.

The chain links TRBV5-1 to TRBJ2-7; maybe TRBD1 (6 bases). This CDR3 spans 17 amino acids. Germline CDR1 and CDR2: SGHRS and YFSETQ. V lost 3 bases and J lost 6, with 25 bases in between. This CDR3 reads CASSWVLQGQIPVEQYF. CDR3 in DNA: TGCGCCAGCAGCTGGGTCCTCCAGGGGCAGATCCCCGTCGAGCAGTACTTC. The full variable domain, completed using reference TRBV5-1 and TRBJ2-7, is KAGVTQTPRYLIKTRGQQVTLSCSPISGHRSVSWYQQTPGQGLQFLFEYFSETQRNKGNFPGRFSGRQFSNSRSEMNVSTLELGDSALYLCASSWVLQGQIPVEQYFGPGTRLTVT.

V gene TRBV18 combines with J gene TRBJ1-2; TRBD1 might be the D (5 bases). V was trimmed by 0 bases and J by 4 bases, leaving 9 bases between them. Germline V gene lookup returns CDR1 KGHSH and CDR2 LQKENI. CDR3 length equals 14 residues. CDR3 protein: CASSPPTGVYGYTF. The DNA of the CDR3 is TGTGCCAGCTCACCACCAACAGGTGTCTATGGCTACACCTTC.

The rearrangement joins TRBV5-1 to TRBJ1-1; 7 bases are a match to TRBD1. V gave up 0 bases and J gave up 1 base; unmatched junction bases: 3. The CDR3 runs 15 residues. CDR1 SGHRS and CDR2 YFSETQ come from the germline V gene. CDR3 sequence: CASSLGGTENTEAFF. The CDR3 coding sequence is TGCGCCAGCAGCTTGGGGGGGACAGAGAACACTGAAGCTTTCTTT.

The gene calls are TRBV7-2 and TRBJ1-6; D is uncertain. The CDR3 spans 15 residues. Germline values: CDR1 SGHTA, CDR2 FQGNSA. V lost 6 bases and J lost 1, with 10 bases in between. CDR3 protein: CASRGTASYNSPLHF. The CDR3 DNA is TGTGCCAGCAGGGGTACAGCTTCCTATAATTCACCCCTCCACTTT.

This sequence joins TRBV18 and TRBJ1-5; 10 bases map to TRBD1. V shed 4 bases and J 4 bases; nucleotides not matched to a gene: 4. The CDR3 is made up of 15 amino acids. Germline V CDR1 and CDR2: KGHSH, LQKENI. The CDR3 reads CASSRKDRGNQPQHF. CDR3 DNA sequence: TGTGCCAGCTCACGGAAGGACAGGGGGAATCAGCCCCAGCATTTT.

The chain joins TRBV13 to TRBJ2-5; D possibly corresponds to TRBD2 (5 bases). CDR1 and CDR2 from the germline V gene are PRHDT and FYEKMQ (reference sequence). Trimming removed 5 bases at V and 4 bases at J, with 8 bases between. This CDR3 has 12 residues. The CDR3 nucleotides read TGTGCCAGCAGCGCGGGTGCAGAGACCCAGTACTTC. Protein sequence: CASSAGAETQYF.

This chain links TRBV27 with TRBJ2-7; TRBD1 matches 7 bases. Looked up from germline, CDR1 is MNHEY and CDR2 is SMNVEV (reference sequence). This CDR3 has 15 residues. Trimming cost V 5 bases and J 2 bases; bases outside gene matches: 9. For the CDR3, the DNA is TGTGCCAGCAGTCCCCGACAGGGCTCCCCCTACGAGCAGTACTTC. Protein sequence: CASSPRQGSPYEQYF.

The chain links TRBV5-1 to TRBJ1-2; 7 bases fit TRBD1. The CDR3 length is 14 residues. Trimming removed 0 bases from V and 7 bases from J; junction bases left unmatched: 6. Germline CDR1 reads SGHRS; CDR2 reads YFSETQ. The DNA for the CDR3 is TGCGCCAGCAGCTTGGGACAGGGATCTGGTGGCTACACCTTC. It is translated as CASSLGQGSGGYTF.

The gene calls are TRBV28 and TRBJ1-3; tentatively, D is TRBD1 (6 bases). Germline V gene data show CDR1 as MDHEN and CDR2 as SYDVKM. The CDR3 totals 14 residues. With 6 bases removed from V and 2 bases from J, the gap between germline ends came to 11 bases. The CDR3 sequence: CASRRDNPGNTIYF. The CDR3 DNA sequence: TGTGCCAGCAGAAGGGACAATCCTGGAAACACCATATATTTT.

The V call is TRBV7-3, the J call TRBJ1-1, with TRBD1 matching 7 bases. Germline-derived CDR1 and CDR2 are SGHTA and FQGTGA. V was pared by 4 bases and J by 1 base, with 9 bases of the junction left unmatched. This CDR3 has 16 amino acids. CDR3 DNA sequence: TGTGCCAGCAGCTCTACCCGGGACAGAGCGAACACTGAAGCTTTCTTT. Translating it yields CASSSTRDRANTEAFF.

This clone was counted only a few times. This rearrangement joins TRBV5-6 to TRBJ2-3; 7 positions agree with TRBD2. Trimming at V came to 4 bases and at J to 0 bases, leaving 5 bases not matched to a gene. The CDR3 sequence is 15 residues long. From germline, CDR1 is SGHDT and CDR2 YYEEEE. The CDR3 nucleotides are TGTGCCAGCAGCCTCCTTAGCGGGAGCACAGATACGCAGTATTTT. Encoded protein: CASSLLSGSTDTQYF.

The chain is built from TRBV5-1 and TRBJ2-1; D may be TRBD2 (5 bases). The CDR3 covers 16 residues. The V and J ends lost 2 bases and 4 bases respectively, with 16 bases between them. Germline CDR1 SGHRS, CDR2 YFSETQ. This chain's CDR3 is CASSFLGRSPYNEQFF. The CDR3 DNA sequence: TGCGCCAGCAGCTTTCTTGGGAGATCCCCTTACAATGAGCAGTTCTTC.

Only one count was recorded for this clone. V is TRBV7-9 and J is TRBJ2-1; D call uncertain. The germline V and J ends were trimmed by 5 bases and 8 bases, with 10 bases remaining between them. The CDR3 consists of 12 residues. Germline-derived CDR1 and CDR2 are SEHNR and FQNEAQ (reference sequence). In DNA, the CDR3 is TGTGCCAGCAGCGAAGAACGGGATGAGCAGTTCTTC. The encoded protein is CASSEERDEQFF.

The gene calls are TRBV7-8 and TRBJ1-1; the match to TRBD1 covers 10 bases. The CDR3 loop spans 18 amino acids. Germline V gene sequence: CDR1 SGHVS, CDR2 FQNEAQ. Trimming removed 7 bases from V and 1 base from J; junction bases left unmatched: 15. CDR3 sequence (DNA): TGTGCCAGCACAGTAGATGACAGGGGGCCGGCGACGAACACTGAAGCTTTCTTT. Translation gives CASTVDDRGPATNTEAFF. The full variable domain, in which reference TRBV7-8 and TRBJ1-1 provide the parts outside the CDR3, is GAGVSQSPRYKVAKRGQDVALRCDPISGHVSLFWYQQALGQGPEFLTYFQNEAQLDKSGLPSDRFFAERPEGSVSTLKIQRTQQEDSAVYLCASTVDDRGPATNTEAFFGQGTRLTVV.

This chain connects TRBV30 to TRBJ1-2; the match to TRBD1 covers 9 bases. After removal of 7 bases from V and 7 bases from J, the junction contained 7 bases not matched to a gene. This CDR3 contains 12 residues. Germline loops: CDR1 GTSNPN, CDR2 SVGIG (reference sequence). CDR3: CASSPQGAGYTF. The CDR3 region has the DNA TGTGCCTCCTCCCCACAGGGGGCTGGCTACACCTTC.

The rearrangement joins TRBV27 to TRBJ1-2; D ambiguous. The CDR3 consists of 12 residues. Germline V lookup: CDR1 MNHEY, CDR2 SMNVEV (reference sequence). CDR3 sequence (DNA): TGTAATGAGCCAAGGAGTAACTATGGCTACACCTTC. Translated, it gives CNEPRSNYGYTF.

This sequence joins TRBV6-6 and TRBJ1-4; tentatively, D is TRBD1 (5 bases). The CDR3 sequence is 14 residues long. Trimming removed 6 bases at V and 3 bases at J, with 11 bases between. Germline V lookup: CDR1 MNHNY, CDR2 SVGAGI (reference sequence). The CDR3 DNA reads TGTGCCAGCAGAGGGGTTCAAGCTAATGAAAAACTGTTTTTT. This codes for CASRGVQANEKLFF.

The genes are TRBV18 and TRBJ1-1, with D possibly matching TRBD1 (5 bases). Trimming stripped 1 base from V and 4 bases from J, with 13 bases between. The CDR3 has 15 amino acids. Germline CDR1 is KGHSH and CDR2 is LQKENI. In DNA form, the CDR3 reads TGTGCCAGCTCACCACGTGGGGGGATGGGCACTGAAGCTTTCTTT. Protein: CASSPRGGMGTEAFF. Based on the CDR3 plus reference TRBV18 and TRBJ1-1, the full variable domain is NAGVMQNPRHLVRRRGQEARLRCSPMKGHSHVYWYRQLPEEGLKFMVYLQKENIIDESGMPKERFSAEFPKEGPSILRIQQVVRGDSAAYFCASSPRGGMGTEAFFGQGTRLTVV.

The rearrangement links TRBV7-6 to TRBJ1-5; 9 bases line up with TRBD1. J lost 1 base, V lost 3 bases, and 7 bases had no gene match. Germline V gives CDR1 SGHVS, CDR2 FNYEAQ. The CDR3 has 17 residues. In DNA form, the CDR3 reads TGTGCCAGCAGCTTGGGGACAGGGTATTCGAGCAATCAGCCCCAGCATTTT. Protein product: CASSLGTGYSSNQPQHF.

The rearrangement uses TRBV5-8 and TRBJ2-7, with 7 bases fitting TRBD1. After removal of 7 bases from V and 5 bases from J, the junction contained 6 bases not matched to a gene. In germline, CDR1 is SGHTS, CDR2 YDEGEE. The CDR3 contains 12 residues. CDR3 sequence reads: CASGDRVDEQYF. The CDR3 bases are TGTGCCAGCGGAGACAGGGTGGACGAGCAGTACTTC.

The rearrangement joins TRBV7-9 to TRBJ2-3; TRBD2 is a possible D gene (6 bases). Per the germline V gene, CDR1 is SEHNR and CDR2 is FQNEAQ (reference sequence). Trimming removed 0 bases at V and 2 bases at J, with 12 bases between. The CDR3 has 16 residues. This CDR3 is CASSLAGGDNTDTQYF. The CDR3 nucleotides read TGTGCCAGCAGCTTAGCCGGCGGGGATAACACAGATACGCAGTATTTT. The full variable domain, completed using reference TRBV7-9 and TRBJ2-3, is DTGVSQNPRHKITKRGQNVTFRCDPISEHNRLYWYRQTLGQGPEFLTYFQNEAQLEKSRLLSDRFSAERPKGSFSTLEIQRTEQGDSAMYLCASSLAGGDNTDTQYFGPGTRLTVL.

The chain carries TRBV6-5 and TRBJ2-7; maybe TRBD2 (5 bases). V was shortened by 7 bases and J by 4 bases, with 14 bases between the two germline ends. The germline CDR1 and CDR2 sequences are MNHEY and SVGAGI. CDR3 size: 13 residues. The CDR3 DNA reads TGTGCCAGCAAGCCCCTTAGCGAGTACGAGCAGTACTTC. Encoded protein: CASKPLSEYEQYF.

This clone has just a few counts. CDR3 residues: CASSFYQISTNEKLFF. The CDR3 region has the DNA TGTGCCAGCAGCTTTTATCAGATATCAACTAATGAAAAACTGTTTTTT. V usage is TRBV7-9 and J usage is TRBJ1-4; no clear D gene. This CDR3 has 16 amino acids. V shed 3 bases and J shed 0 bases, with 11 bases lying between them. Germline V CDR1 and CDR2: SEHNR, FQNEAQ (reference sequence). The variable domain in full, completed from reference TRBV7-9 and TRBJ1-4, reads DTGVSQNPRHKITKRGQNVTFRCDPISEHNRLYWYRQTLGQGPEFLTYFQNEAQLEKSRLLSDRFSAERPKGSFSTLEIQRTEQGDSAMYLCASSFYQISTNEKLFFGSGTQLSVL.

This rearrangement joins TRBV14 to TRBJ2-1, with 9 bases aligning to TRBD1. V trimming: 5 bases; J trimming: 9 bases; junction bases outside the gene matches: 5. The CDR3 spans 13 residues. Germline CDR1 SGHDN, CDR2 FVKESK. This chain's CDR3 is CASSSTGGSEQFF. CDR3 sequence (DNA): TGTGCCAGCAGCTCGACAGGGGGAAGTGAGCAGTTCTTC.

The chain recombines TRBV5-8 with TRBJ2-5; D possibly corresponds to TRBD2 (5 bases). Per the germline V gene, CDR1 is SGHTS and CDR2 is YDEGEE. The CDR3 contains 16 residues. Trimming removed 4 bases from V and 5 bases from J, with 21 bases in between. CDR3 coding DNA: TGTGCCAGCAGCCCCGGTGGTTCCCTTTGGGAGGAGACCCAGTACTTC. This gives the protein CASSPGGSLWEETQYF.

The chain recombines TRBV7-2 with TRBJ2-1; 9 nucleotides agree with TRBD2. Germline V gene data show CDR1 as SGHTA and CDR2 as FQGNSA. Trimming cost V 4 bases and J 9 bases; bases outside gene matches: 10. This CDR3 has 15 amino acids. The chain's CDR3 is CASSSYTAGGFEQFF. The CDR3, as DNA: TGTGCCAGCAGCTCTTACACGGCGGGGGGGTTTGAGCAGTTCTTC.

The V and J genes are TRBV7-9 and TRBJ1-4, with TRBD1 matching 7 bases. CDR3 length equals 14 residues. J was trimmed by 6 bases and V by 4 bases; bases with no gene match: 5. CDR1 and CDR2 (germline): SEHNR, FQNEAQ (reference sequence). CDR3 DNA: TGTGCCAGCAGCTCCTCAGGGGGATATGAAAAACTGTTTTTT. Translated, it gives CASSSSGGYEKLFF. The variable domain in full, with the rest retrieved from reference TRBV7-9 and TRBJ1-4, is DTGVSQNPRHKITKRGQNVTFRCDPISEHNRLYWYRQTLGQGPEFLTYFQNEAQLEKSRLLSDRFSAERPKGSFSTLEIQRTEQGDSAMYLCASSSSGGYEKLFFGSGTQLSVL.

This clone has only a few counts. The junction departs from the called germline gene at one end, perhaps through a read error. The rearrangement links TRBV15 to TRBJ1-6; 7 nucleotides line up with TRBD1. CDR1 is LNHNV, CDR2 YYDKDF, per germline (reference sequence). The CDR3 length is 15 residues. This chain's CDR3 is CATSRSRGKGSPLNF. The DNA of the CDR3 is TGTGCCACCAGCAGGTCCAGGGGGAAGGGTTCACCCCTCAACTTT.

The CDR3 DNA sequence: TGCGCCAGCAGCCAATGGGTCACAGGATACTATGGCTACACCTTC. It codes for CASSQWVTGYYGYTF. The V and J genes are TRBV4-3 and TRBJ1-2, with D possibly being TRBD1 (5 bases). V was shortened by 2 bases and J by 3 bases, with 13 bases between the two germline ends. CDR1 LGHNA and CDR2 YSLEER come from the germline V gene. The CDR3 is made up of 15 amino acids.

Notes on this clone: At one boundary the junction diverges from the germline segment, which might be a read error. The chain has TRBV6-5 and TRBJ1-5; D perhaps matches TRBD1 (6 bases). Germline values: CDR1 MNHEY, CDR2 SVGAGI. This CDR3 is 14 amino acids long. The CDR3 reads CASSSRGPPSPQNF. In DNA form, the CDR3 reads TGTGCCAGCAGTTCCAGGGGTCCGCCATCGCCCCAGAATTTT.

The chain recombines TRBV7-3 with TRBJ2-5; the match to TRBD2 covers 9 bases. The length of the CDR3 is 15 residues. V lost 2 bases and J lost 3; bases outside the gene matches: 4. Germline CDR1 reads SGHTA; CDR2 reads FQGTGA. In DNA form, the CDR3 reads TGTGCCAGCAGCTTACTAGCGGGGTTAAAAGAGACCCAGTACTTC. Its protein is CASSLLAGLKETQYF.